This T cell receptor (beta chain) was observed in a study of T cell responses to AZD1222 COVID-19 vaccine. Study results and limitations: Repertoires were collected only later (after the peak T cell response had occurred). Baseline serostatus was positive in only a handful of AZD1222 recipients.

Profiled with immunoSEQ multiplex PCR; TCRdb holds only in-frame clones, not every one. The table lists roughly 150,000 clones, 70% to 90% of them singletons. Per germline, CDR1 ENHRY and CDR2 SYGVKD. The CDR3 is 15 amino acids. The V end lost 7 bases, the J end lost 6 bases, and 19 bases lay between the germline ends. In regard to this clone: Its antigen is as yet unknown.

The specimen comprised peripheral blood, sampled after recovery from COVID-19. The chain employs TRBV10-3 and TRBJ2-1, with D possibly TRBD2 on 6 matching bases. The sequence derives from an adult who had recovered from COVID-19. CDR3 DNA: TGTGCCATCACCGGAGGGCCGGTGGGTAGCAATGAGCAGTTCTTC. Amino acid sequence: CAITGGPVGSNEQFF.